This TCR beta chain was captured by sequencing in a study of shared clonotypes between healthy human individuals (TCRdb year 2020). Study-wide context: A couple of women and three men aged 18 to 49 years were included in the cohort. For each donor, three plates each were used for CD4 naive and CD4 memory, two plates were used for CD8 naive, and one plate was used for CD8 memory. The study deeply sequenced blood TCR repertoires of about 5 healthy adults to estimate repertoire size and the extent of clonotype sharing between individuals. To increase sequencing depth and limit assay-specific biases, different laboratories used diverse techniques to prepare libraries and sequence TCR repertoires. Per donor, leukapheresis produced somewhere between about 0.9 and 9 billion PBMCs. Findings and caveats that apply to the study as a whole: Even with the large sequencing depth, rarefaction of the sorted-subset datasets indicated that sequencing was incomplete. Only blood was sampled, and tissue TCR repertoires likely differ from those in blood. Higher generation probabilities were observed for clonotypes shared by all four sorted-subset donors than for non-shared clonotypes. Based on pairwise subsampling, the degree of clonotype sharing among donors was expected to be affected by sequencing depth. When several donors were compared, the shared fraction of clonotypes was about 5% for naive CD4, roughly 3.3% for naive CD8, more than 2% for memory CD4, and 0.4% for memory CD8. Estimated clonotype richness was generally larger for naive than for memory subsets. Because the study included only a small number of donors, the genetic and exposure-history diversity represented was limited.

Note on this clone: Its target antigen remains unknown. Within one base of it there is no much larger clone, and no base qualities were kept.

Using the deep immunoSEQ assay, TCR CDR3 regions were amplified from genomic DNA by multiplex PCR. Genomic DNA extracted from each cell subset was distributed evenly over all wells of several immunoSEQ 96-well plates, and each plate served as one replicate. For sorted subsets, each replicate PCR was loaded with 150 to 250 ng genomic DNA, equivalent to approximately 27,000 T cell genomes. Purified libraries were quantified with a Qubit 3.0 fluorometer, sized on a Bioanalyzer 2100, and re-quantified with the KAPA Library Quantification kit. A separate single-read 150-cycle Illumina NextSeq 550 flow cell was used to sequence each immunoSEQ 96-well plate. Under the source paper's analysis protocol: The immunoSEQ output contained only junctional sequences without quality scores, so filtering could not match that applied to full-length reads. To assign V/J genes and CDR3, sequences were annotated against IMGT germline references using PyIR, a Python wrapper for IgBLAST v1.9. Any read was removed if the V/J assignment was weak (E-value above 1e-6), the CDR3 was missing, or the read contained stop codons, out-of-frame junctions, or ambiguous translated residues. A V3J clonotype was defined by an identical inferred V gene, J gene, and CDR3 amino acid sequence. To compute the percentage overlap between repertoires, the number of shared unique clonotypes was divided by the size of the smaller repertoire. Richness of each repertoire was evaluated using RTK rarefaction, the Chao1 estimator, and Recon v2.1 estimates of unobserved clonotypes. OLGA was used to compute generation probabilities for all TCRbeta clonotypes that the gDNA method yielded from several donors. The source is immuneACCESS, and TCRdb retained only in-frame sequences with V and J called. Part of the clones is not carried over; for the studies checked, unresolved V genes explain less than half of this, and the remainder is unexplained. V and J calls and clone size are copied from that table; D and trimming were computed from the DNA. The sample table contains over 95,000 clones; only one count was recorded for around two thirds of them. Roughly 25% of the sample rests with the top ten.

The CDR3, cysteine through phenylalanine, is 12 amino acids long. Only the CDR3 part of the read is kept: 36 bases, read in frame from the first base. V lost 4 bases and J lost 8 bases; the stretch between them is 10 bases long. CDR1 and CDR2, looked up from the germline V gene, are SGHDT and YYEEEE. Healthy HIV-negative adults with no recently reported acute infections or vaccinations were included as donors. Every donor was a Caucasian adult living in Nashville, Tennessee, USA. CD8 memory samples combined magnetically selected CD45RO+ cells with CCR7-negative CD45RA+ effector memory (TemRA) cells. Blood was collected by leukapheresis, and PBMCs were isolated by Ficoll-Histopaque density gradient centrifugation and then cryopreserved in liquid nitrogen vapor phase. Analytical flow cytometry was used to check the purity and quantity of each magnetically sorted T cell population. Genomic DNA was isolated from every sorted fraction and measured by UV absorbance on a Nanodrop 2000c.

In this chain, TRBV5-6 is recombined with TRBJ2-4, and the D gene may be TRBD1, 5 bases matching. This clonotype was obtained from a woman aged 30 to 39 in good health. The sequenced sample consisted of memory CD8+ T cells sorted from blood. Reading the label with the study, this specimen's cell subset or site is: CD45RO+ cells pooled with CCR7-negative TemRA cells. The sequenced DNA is TGTGCCAGCAGCCAGTTAGGGGACATTCAGTACTTC. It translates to CASSQLGDIQYF.